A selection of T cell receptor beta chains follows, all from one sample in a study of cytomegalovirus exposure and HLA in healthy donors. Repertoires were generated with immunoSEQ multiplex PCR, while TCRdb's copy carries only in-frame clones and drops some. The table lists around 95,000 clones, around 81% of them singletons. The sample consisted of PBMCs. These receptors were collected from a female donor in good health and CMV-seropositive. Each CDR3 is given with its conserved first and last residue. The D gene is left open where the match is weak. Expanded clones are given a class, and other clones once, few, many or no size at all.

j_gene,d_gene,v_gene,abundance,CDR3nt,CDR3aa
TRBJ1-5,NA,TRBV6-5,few,TGTGCCAGCAGTTACTCGAGGGGGAATCAGCCCCAGCATTTT,CASSYSRGNQPQHF
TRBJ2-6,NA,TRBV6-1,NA,TGTGCCAGCAGACCGGTGGGGGCCGGGGCCAACGTCCTGACTTTC,CASRPVGAGANVLTF
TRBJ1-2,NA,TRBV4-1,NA,TGCGCCAGCAGCCAAGACCCAGGGGTGGACTATGGCTACACCTTC,CASSQDPGVDYGYTF
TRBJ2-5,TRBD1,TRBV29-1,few,TGCAGCGTCGTCGGGACAGGGGTTCAAGAGACCCAGTACTTC,CSVVGTGVQETQYF
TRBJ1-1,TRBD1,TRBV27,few,TGTGCCAGCATTATTAACCTGGGGACAGGGATGAACACTGAAGCTTTCTTT,CASIINLGTGMNTEAFF
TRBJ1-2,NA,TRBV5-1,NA,TGCGCCAGCAGCTTGGGGGGGCTACCAGATGGCTACACCTTC,CASSLGGLPDGYTF
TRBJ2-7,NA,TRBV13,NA,TGTGCCAGCAGCCTTTCGAAGCTGGGGGGACTCTCCTACGAGCAGTACTTC,CASSLSKLGGLSYEQYF
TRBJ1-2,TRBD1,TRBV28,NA,TGTGCCAGCACATACCGGGACAGCCTTAACTATGGCTACACCTTC,CASTYRDSLNYGYTF
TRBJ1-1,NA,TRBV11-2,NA,TGTGCCAGCAGCTTAAGTTGGACAGCCGAGGGTCGGAACACTGAAGCTTTCTTT,CASSLSWTAEGRNTEAFF
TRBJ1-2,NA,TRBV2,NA,TGTGCCAGCAGTGATCCCCAGGCCTATGGCTACACCTTC,CASSDPQAYGYTF
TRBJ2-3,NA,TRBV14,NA,TGTGCCAGCAGCCAGGGTTTTAGCGGCACAGATACGCAGTATTTT,CASSQGFSGTDTQYF
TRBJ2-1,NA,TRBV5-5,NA,TGTGCCAGCAGCTCGAGGGGGAATGAGCAGTTCTTC,CASSSRGNEQFF
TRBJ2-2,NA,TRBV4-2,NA,TGTGCCAGCAGCCTTCACCTAGACACCGGGGAGCTGTTTTTT,CASSLHLDTGELFF
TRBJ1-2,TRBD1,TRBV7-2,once,TGTGCCAGCAGCACCACAGGGGGGTATGGCTACACCTTC,CASSTTGGYGYTF
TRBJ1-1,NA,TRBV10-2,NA,TGCGCCAGCAGTGAGTACAGGGCGGGGAACACTGAAGCTTTCTTT,CASSEYRAGNTEAFF
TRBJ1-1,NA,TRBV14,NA,TGTGCCAGCAGCAAAACCGGGGGCACTGAAGCTTTCTTT,CASSKTGGTEAFF
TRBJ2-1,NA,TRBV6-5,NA,TGTGCCAGCAGTTACTCCCGTGGAGACGATGAGCAGTTCTTC,CASSYSRGDDEQFF
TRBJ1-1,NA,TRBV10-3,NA,TGTGCCATCAGCTTCAGGGGAGACACTGAAGCTTTCTTT,CAISFRGDTEAFF
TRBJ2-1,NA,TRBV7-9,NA,TGTGCCAGCAGCTTTGTGGGGGGCCAAGGAGGGGCGGGGGTTAATGAGCAGTTCTTC,CASSFVGGQGGAGVNEQFF
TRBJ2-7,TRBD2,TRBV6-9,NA,TGTGCCAGCAGTTGTTCCCTTAGCGGGAGTGCTACCTACGAGCAGTACTTC,CASSCSLSGSATYEQYF
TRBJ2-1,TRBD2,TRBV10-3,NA,TGTGCCATCAGTTCAGCGGGAAGTCGTAGTAATGAGCAGTTCTTC,CAISSAGSRSNEQFF
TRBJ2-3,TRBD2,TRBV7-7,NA,TGTGCCAGCAGCTCACTAGCGGGGGGTATAGATACGCAGTATTTT,CASSSLAGGIDTQYF
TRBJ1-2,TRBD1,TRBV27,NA,TGTGCCAGCAGTATACAGGGGGCGTGTGGCTACACCTTC,CASSIQGACGYTF
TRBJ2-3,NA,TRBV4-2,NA,TGTGCCAGCAGCTTAGGGGATGGCGATACGCAGTATTTT,CASSLGDGDTQYF
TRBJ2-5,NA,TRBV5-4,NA,TGTGCCAGCAGCTTAGGGGGACCTTGGGAGACCCAGTACTTC,CASSLGGPWETQYF
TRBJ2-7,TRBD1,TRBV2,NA,TGTGCCAGCAGTGACTCGCCAGGGGGCACCTACGAGCAGTACTTC,CASSDSPGGTYEQYF
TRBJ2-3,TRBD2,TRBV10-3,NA,TGTGCCATCAGTCCCCTAGCGGGGGCCAACGTGGATACGCAGTATTTT,CAISPLAGANVDTQYF
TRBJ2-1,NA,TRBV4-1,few,TGCGCCAGCAGCCAAGAGGAGTCCTACACCTACAATGAGCAGTTCTTC,CASSQEESYTYNEQFF
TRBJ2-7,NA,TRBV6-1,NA,TGTGCCAGCAGCTCCCTAGGTCCGAGTTACGAGCAGTACTTC,CASSSLGPSYEQYF
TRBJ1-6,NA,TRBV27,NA,TGTGCCAGCAGTACCCAGACAGGAGAGGTCAATAATTCACCCCTCCACTTT,CASSTQTGEVNNSPLHF
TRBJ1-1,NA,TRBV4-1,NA,TGCGCCAGCAGCCAAGATCCGGCAGGAGGGAACACTGAAGCTTTCTTT,CASSQDPAGGNTEAFF
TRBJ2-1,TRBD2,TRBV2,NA,TGTGCCAGCAGTGAAGATTTGGAGGCAGCGGGAGGGGAATATGAGCAGTTCTTC,CASSEDLEAAGGEYEQFF
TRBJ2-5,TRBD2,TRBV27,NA,TGTGCCAGCAGAGCGGGAGGGAACCAAGAGACCCAGTACTTC,CASRAGGNQETQYF
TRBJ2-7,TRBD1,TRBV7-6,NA,TGTGCCAGCAGCTTCGGGACAGGGGGAACCTACGAGCAGTACTTC,CASSFGTGGTYEQYF
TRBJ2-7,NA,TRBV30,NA,TGTGCCTGGAGACGCAGGCGAACTAGCTCCTACGAGCAGTACTTC,CAWRRRRTSSYEQYF
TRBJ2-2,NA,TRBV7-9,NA,TGTGCCAGCAGCTTAGACCGACAACAGGGATCCGGGGAGCTGTTTTTT,CASSLDRQQGSGELFF
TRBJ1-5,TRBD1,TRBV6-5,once,TGTGCCAGCAGTTCGCACAGGGGAATGACGCCCCAGCATTTT,CASSSHRGMTPQHF
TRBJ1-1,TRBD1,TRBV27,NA,TGTGCCAGCAGTCTGAGACAGGGAACTGAAGCTTTCTTT,CASSLRQGTEAFF
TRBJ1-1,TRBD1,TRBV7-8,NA,TGTGCCAGCTTACAGGGGGCAATTTTCGGGAACACTGAAGCTTTCTTT,CASLQGAIFGNTEAFF
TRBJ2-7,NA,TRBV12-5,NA,TGTGCTAGTGGTTGGGATCGGGGTCCCTACGAGCAGTACTTC,CASGWDRGPYEQYF
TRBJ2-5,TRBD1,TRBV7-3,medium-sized,TGTGCCAGCAGCTTTACAGGGGGAGAGACCCAGTACTTC,CASSFTGGETQYF
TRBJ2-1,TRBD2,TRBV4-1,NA,TGCGCCAGCAGCCAAGAACGGGGGACTAGCGGGGGGGCCGAGAATGAGCAGTTCTTC,CASSQERGTSGGAENEQFF